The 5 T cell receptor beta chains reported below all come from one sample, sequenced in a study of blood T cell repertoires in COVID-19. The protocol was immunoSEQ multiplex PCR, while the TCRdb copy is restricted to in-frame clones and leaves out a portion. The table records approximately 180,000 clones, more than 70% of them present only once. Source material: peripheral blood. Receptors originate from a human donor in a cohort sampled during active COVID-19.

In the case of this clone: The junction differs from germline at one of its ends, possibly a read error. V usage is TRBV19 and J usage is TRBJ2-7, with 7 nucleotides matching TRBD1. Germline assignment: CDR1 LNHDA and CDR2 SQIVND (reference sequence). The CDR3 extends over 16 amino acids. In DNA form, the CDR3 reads TGTGCGAGTAAAAGGACCACGGGACAGTTCTCCTACGAGCAGTACTTC. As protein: CASKRTTGQFSYEQYF.

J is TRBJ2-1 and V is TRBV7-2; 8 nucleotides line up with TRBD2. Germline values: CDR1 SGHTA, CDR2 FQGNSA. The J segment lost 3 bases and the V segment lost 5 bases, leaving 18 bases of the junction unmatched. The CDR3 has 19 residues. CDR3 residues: CASSLLGSAGTRLYNEQFF. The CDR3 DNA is TGTGCCAGCAGCCTCCTCGGGTCTGCCGGGACTAGACTCTACAATGAGCAGTTCTTC.

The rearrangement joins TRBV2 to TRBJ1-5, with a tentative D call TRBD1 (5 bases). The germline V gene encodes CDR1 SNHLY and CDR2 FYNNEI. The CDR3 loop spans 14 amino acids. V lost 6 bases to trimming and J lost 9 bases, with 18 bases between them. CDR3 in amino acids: CASSPLGGRGPQHF. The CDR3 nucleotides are TGTGCCAGCAGCCCTCTTGGAGGGAGGGGGCCCCAGCATTTT.

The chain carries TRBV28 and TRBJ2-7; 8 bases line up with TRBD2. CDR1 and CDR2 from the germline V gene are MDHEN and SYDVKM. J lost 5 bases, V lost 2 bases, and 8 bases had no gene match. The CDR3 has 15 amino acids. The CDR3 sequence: CASSLSGGRSHEQYF. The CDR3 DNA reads TGTGCCAGCAGTTTAAGTGGCGGGAGGTCCCACGAGCAGTACTTC.

The CDR3: CASSHALAAGPLHF. The CDR3, as DNA: TGTGCCAGCAGTCATGCCTTGGCGGCAGGGCCCCTCCACTTT. The rearrangement uses TRBV27 and TRBJ1-6; the D gene is possibly TRBD1 (5 bases). The CDR3 is 14 amino acids. The V end was cut by 5 bases, the J end by 13 bases, with 18 bases between. CDR1 MNHEY and CDR2 SMNVEV come from the germline V gene (reference sequence).